A single sample is the source of the 11 T cell receptor beta chains below, sequenced in a study of OX40 agonist ivuxolimab in advanced cancers. This table comes from immunoSEQ multiplex PCR, and its TCRdb copy is limited to in-frame clones, with some not included. The sample includes 99,000 or so clones, 75% to 95% seen only once; the top ten take 0.25% to 0.35%. The sequencing here drew on CD4+ or CD8+ T cells sorted from blood, taken in a trial of the OX40 agonist ivuxolimab. These receptors all stem from an adult with an advanced solid tumor such as melanoma, head and neck, liver or kidney cancer.

The genes are TRBV5-4 and TRBJ1-1; D not certain. Germline V gene lookup returns CDR1 SGHNT and CDR2 YYREEE (reference sequence). The CDR3 totals 17 residues. With 1 base removed from V and 1 base from J, the gap between germline ends came to 17 bases. The CDR3 region is CASSLSNILGRNTEAFF. The CDR3 nucleotides read TGTGCCAGCAGCTTGTCCAACATTTTGGGCAGGAACACTGAAGCTTTCTTT.

This rearrangement joins TRBV11-3 to TRBJ2-1; 7 bases match TRBD2. The V gene's germline CDR1 is SGHNT and CDR2 YENEEA. This CDR3 is built from 13 residues. Losses at the gene ends were 6 bases for V and 5 bases for J; bases not matched to a gene: 4. This chain's CDR3 is CASRGAGDNEQFF. The CDR3 DNA sequence: TGTGCCAGCAGGGGTGCGGGGGACAATGAGCAGTTCTTC.

This clone is labeled medium-sized. V and J are TRBV13 and TRBJ2-1; unclear D gene. V shed 5 bases and J shed 6 bases, with 17 bases lying between them. The CDR3 runs 15 residues. Germline V CDR1 and CDR2: PRHDT, FYEKMQ (reference sequence). In nucleotides, the CDR3 is TGTGCCAGCAGCCCCAGCCAAAATGGTCGCAATGAGCAGTTCTTC. Translation gives CASSPSQNGRNEQFF.

The J gene is TRBJ2-7, the V gene TRBV6-1; 10 nucleotides align to TRBD2. The CDR3 loop spans 14 amino acids. Germline CDR1 is MNHNS and CDR2 is SASEGT. Trimming at V came to 6 bases and at J to 4 bases, leaving 6 bases not matched to a gene. The CDR3 DNA follows: TGTGCCAGCAGGCAGCGGGAGGGCCGGTACGAGCAGTACTTC. Amino acid sequence: CASRQREGRYEQYF.

The V and J genes are TRBV19 and TRBJ2-7; 10 nucleotides line up with TRBD2. The V gene end was trimmed by 3 bases and the J gene end by 6 bases; junction bases not matched to a gene: 5. Germline assignment: CDR1 LNHDA and CDR2 SQIVND (reference sequence). The CDR3 length is 14 residues. DNA of the CDR3: TGTGCCAGTAGTATTGCGCTAGCGGGAGTCGAGCAGTACTTC. It is translated as CASSIALAGVEQYF. The full variable domain, in which reference TRBV19 and TRBJ2-7 provide the parts outside the CDR3, is DGGITQSPKYLFRKEGQNVTLSCEQNLNHDAMYWYRQDPGQGLRLIYYSQIVNDFQKGDIAEGYSVSREKKESFPLTVTSAQKNPTAFYLCASSIALAGVEQYFGPGTRLTVT.

This clone was recorded a few times. The genes are TRBV7-9 and TRBJ2-2; 13 bases are shared with TRBD2. V trimming: 5 bases; J trimming: 7 bases; junction bases outside the gene matches: 4. The germline V gene encodes CDR1 SEHNR and CDR2 FQNEAQ (reference sequence). The CDR3 is made up of 15 amino acids. In DNA form, the CDR3 reads TGTGCCAGCAGCCGACTAGCGGGAGGTGTCGGGGAGCTGTTTTTT. Translation: CASSRLAGGVGELFF.

The chain carries TRBV7-2 and TRBJ1-2; no clear D gene. CDR3 length equals 14 residues. The germline V gene has CDR1 SGHTA and CDR2 FQGNSA. V lost 6 bases and J lost 5, with 16 bases in between. As DNA, the CDR3 is TGTGCCAGCAGGAGGCACGGCGCGGGGTATGGCTACACCTTC. This translates into CASRRHGAGYGYTF.

V usage is TRBV4-3 and J usage is TRBJ2-3; D may correspond to TRBD1 or TRBD2 (7 bases each). The CDR3 runs 17 residues. V was cut by 1 base and J by 3 bases, with 17 bases left in between. Germline-derived CDR1 and CDR2 are LGHNA and YSLEER. The CDR3 coding sequence is TGCGCCAGCAGCCAAGTAAGGGGCAGGGGGGGTACAGATACGCAGTATTTT. Amino acid sequence: CASSQVRGRGGTDTQYF.

V usage is TRBV9 and J usage is TRBJ2-2; 14 bases line up with TRBD2. This CDR3 contains 20 residues. The J segment lost 1 base and the V segment lost 4 bases, leaving 12 bases of the junction unmatched. Germline V gene lookup returns CDR1 SGDLS and CDR2 YYNGEE. The CDR3 DNA sequence: TGTGCCAGCAGCCCCATTGACTCCGGGACTAGCGGGAGGAACACCGGGGAGCTGTTTTTT. It translates to CASSPIDSGTSGRNTGELFF.

In the case of this clone: One end of the junction is discordant with germline, which a read error may explain. The chain joins TRBV4-2 to TRBJ2-1; 9 bases match TRBD2. The CDR3 runs 16 residues. The germline V gene has CDR1 LGHNA and CDR2 YNFKEQ. The DNA of the CDR3 is TGTGCCAGCAACCAAGTGCAGCGGGAGGACTACAATGAGCAGTTCTTC. Translation: CASNQVQREDYNEQFF.

Only a few counts were recorded for this clone. The chain is built from TRBV6-1 and TRBJ1-1; D might be TRBD1 (6 bases). This CDR3 is built from 13 residues. With 4 bases removed from V and 6 bases from J, the gap between germline ends came to 12 bases. Germline-derived CDR1 and CDR2 are MNHNS and SASEGT. CDR3 in amino acids: CASSVRGYAEAFF. DNA of the CDR3: TGTGCCAGCAGTGTGAGGGGGTATGCTGAAGCTTTCTTT.